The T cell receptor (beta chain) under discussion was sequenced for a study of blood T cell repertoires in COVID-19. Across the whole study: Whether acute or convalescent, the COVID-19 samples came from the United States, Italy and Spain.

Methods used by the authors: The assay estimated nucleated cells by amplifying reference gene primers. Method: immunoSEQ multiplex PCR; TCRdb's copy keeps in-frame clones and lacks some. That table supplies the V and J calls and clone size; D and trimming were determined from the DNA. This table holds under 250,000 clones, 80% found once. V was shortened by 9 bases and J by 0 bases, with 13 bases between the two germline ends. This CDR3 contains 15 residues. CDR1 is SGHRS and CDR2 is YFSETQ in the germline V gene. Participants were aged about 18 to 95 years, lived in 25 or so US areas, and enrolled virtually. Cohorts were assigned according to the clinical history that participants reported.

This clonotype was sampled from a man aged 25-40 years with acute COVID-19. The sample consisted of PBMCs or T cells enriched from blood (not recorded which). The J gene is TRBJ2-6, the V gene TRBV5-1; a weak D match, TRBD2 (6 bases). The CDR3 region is CATNLGGSGANVLTF. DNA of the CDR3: TGCGCCACTAACCTCGGGGGCTCTGGGGCCAACGTCCTGACTTTC.